This TCR beta chain emerged from a study of OX40 agonist ivuxolimab in advanced cancers. About the study: An agonistic anti-OX40 (CD134) antibody, ivuxolimab, was used to treat the patients. Three patients got partial responses; one had hepatocellular carcinoma and two had cutaneous melanoma.

Concerning this clone: What it binds is not known.

Notes on the study in general: The expanded peripheral T cells' antigen specificity was not determined.

The assay was immunoSEQ multiplex PCR, and TCRdb's table has in-frame clones only and misses some. The table records some 130,000 clones, 93% of them present only once. The CDR3 loop spans 15 amino acids. V lost 0 bases, J lost 6 bases, and 6 bases stayed unmatched. Looked up from germline, CDR1 is LGHNA and CDR2 is YSLEER. The sample consisted of CD4+ or CD8+ T cells sorted from blood, taken in a trial of the OX40 agonist ivuxolimab. The rearrangement links TRBV4-3 to TRBJ2-5; TRBD2 matches at 8 bases. This TCR was sampled from an adult with an advanced solid tumor such as melanoma, head and neck, liver or kidney cancer. The CDR3 sequence: CASSQDGTSKQTQYF. In nucleotides, the CDR3 is TGCGCCAGCAGCCAAGATGGGACTAGTAAACAGACCCAGTACTTC.